This T cell receptor (beta chain) emerged from a study of early T cells in non-severe SARS-CoV-2 infection. Points from the study as a whole: VDJdb-based annotation leaned toward anti-spike CD8 responses and missed private and CD4 specificities.

Molecules of cDNA were individually given unique molecular identifiers that were attached to them. TCRdb re-called the 5' RACE reads through MiXCR, storing one row per CDR3 protein. Among tens of thousands of distinct CDR3 sequences listed, around 8.6% were seen once. In the case of this clonotype: Its specificity is not known.

This clonotype was sampled from an adult who was a healthcare worker with PCR-confirmed SARS-CoV-2 infection or an uninfected control (not recorded which). The sample consisted of whole blood, taken at baseline.

The CDR3 DNA is TGTGCCAGCAAAATGATTGGGGATTCGCAGGATACGCAGTATTTT. Amino acid sequence: CASKMIGDSQDTQYF. The chain carries TRBV7-9 and TRBJ2-3; no firm D call. Trimming removed 7 bases from V and 6 bases from J, with 20 bases in between. The CDR3 extends over 15 amino acids. Per germline, CDR1 SEHNR and CDR2 FQNEAQ (reference sequence).